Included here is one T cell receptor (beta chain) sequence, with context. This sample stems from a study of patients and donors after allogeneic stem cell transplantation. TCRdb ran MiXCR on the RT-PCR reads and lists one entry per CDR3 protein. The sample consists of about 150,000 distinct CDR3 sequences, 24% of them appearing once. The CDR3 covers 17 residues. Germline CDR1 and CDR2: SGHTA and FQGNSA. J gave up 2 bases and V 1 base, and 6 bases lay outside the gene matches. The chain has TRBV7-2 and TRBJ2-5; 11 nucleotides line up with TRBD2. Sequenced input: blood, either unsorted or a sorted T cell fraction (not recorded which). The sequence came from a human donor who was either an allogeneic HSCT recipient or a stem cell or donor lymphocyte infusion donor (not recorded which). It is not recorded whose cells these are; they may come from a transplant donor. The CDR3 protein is CASSLGPLAGGQETQYF. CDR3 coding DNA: TGTGCCAGCAGCTTAGGGCCCCTAGCGGGAGGACAAGAGACCCAGTACTTC.